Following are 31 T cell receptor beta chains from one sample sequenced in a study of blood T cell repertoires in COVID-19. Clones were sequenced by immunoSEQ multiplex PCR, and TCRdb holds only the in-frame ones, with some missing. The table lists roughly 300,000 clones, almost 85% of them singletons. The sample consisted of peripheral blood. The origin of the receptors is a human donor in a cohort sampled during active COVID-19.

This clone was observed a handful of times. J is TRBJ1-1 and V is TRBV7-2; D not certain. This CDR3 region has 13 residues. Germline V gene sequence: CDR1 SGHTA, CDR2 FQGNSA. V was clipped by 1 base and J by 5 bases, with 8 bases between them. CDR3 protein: CASSLGRVTEAFF. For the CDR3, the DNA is TGTGCCAGCAGCTTAGGGAGGGTGACTGAAGCTTTCTTT.

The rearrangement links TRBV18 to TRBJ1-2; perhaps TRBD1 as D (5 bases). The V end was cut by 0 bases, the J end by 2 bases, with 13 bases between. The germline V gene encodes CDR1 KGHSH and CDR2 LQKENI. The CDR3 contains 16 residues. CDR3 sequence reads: CASSPPGGSPNYGYTF. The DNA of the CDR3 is TGTGCCAGCTCACCACCGGGGGGGAGCCCGAACTATGGCTACACCTTC.

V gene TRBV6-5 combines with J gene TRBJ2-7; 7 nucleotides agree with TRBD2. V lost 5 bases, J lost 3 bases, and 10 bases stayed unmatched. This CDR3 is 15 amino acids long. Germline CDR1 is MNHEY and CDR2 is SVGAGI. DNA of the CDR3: TGTGCCAGCAGTCTGTGGAGGGAGGGAGACTACGAGCAGTACTTC. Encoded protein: CASSLWREGDYEQYF.

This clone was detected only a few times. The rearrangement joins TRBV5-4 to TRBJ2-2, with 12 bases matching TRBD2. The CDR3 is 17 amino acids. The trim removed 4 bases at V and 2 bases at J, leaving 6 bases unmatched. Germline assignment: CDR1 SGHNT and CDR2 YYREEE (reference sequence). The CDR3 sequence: CASSLASGGGNTGELFF. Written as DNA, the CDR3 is TGTGCCAGCAGCCTGGCTAGCGGGGGGGGAAACACCGGGGAGCTGTTTTTT.

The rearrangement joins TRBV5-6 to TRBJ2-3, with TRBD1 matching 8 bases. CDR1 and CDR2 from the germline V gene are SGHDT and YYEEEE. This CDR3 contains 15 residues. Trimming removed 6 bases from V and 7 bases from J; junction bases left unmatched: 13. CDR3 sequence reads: CASTFRTGLIYTQYF. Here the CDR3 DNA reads TGTGCCAGCACTTTTCGGACAGGGTTGATTTATACGCAGTATTTT.

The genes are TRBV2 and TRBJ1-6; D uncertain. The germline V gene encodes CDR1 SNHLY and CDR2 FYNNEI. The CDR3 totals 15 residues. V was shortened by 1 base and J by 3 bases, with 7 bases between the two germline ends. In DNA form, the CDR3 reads TGTGCCAGCAGTGAAGGAACAAGCTATAATTCACCCCTCCACTTT. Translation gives CASSEGTSYNSPLHF.

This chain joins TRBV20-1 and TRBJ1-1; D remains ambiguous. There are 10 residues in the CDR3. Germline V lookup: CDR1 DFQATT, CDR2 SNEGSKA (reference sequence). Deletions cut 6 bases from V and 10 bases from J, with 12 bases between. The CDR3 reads CSARPLLAFF. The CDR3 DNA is TGCAGTGCGCGTCCCCTATTAGCTTTCTTT.

CDR3 sequence (DNA): TGTGCCAGCAGCGGAACTAGCGGGGGGGACGAGACCCAGTACTTC. Translating it yields CASSGTSGGDETQYF. The chain has TRBV9 and TRBJ2-5; 13 bases map to TRBD2. The length of the CDR3 is 15 residues. Germline V lookup: CDR1 SGDLS, CDR2 YYNGEE. J was trimmed by 5 bases and V by 3 bases; bases with no gene match: 4. The variable domain in full, completed from reference TRBV9 and TRBJ2-5, reads DSGVTQTPKHLITATGQRVTLRCSPRSGDLSVYWYQQSLDQGLQFLIQYYNGEERAKGNILERFSAQQFPDLHSELNLSSLELGDSALYFCASSGTSGGDETQYFGPGTRLLVL.

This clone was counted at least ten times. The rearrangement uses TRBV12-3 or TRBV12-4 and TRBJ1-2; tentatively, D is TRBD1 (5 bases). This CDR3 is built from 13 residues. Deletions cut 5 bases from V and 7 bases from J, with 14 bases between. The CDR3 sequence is CASSPPGKAGYTF. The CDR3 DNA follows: TGTGCCAGCAGTCCACCAGGGAAGGCTGGCTACACCTTC.

The CDR3 here is CASSNYPGGLSEQYF. The CDR3 nucleotides read TGTGCCAGCAGCAATTACCCAGGAGGGCTCTCCGAGCAGTACTTC. The chain links TRBV5-6 to TRBJ2-7; possibly TRBD2 for D (6 bases). Trimming removed 4 bases from V and 6 bases from J, with 20 bases in between. CDR1 is SGHDT and CDR2 is YYEEEE in the germline V gene. The CDR3 has 15 residues.

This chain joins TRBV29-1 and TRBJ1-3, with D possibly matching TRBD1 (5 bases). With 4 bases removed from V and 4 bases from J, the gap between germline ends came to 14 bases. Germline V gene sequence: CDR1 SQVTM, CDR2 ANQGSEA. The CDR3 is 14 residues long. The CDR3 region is CSVGLGQRGNTIYF. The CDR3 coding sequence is TGCAGCGTTGGGCTGGGGCAACGGGGAAACACCATATATTTT.

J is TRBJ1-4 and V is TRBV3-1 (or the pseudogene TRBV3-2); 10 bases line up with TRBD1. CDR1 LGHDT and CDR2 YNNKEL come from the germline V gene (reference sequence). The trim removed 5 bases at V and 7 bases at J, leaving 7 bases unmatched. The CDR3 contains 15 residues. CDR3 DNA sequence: TGTGCCAGCAGCTACCGGACAGGGGGAGGTGAAAAACTGTTTTTT. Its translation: CASSYRTGGGEKLFF.

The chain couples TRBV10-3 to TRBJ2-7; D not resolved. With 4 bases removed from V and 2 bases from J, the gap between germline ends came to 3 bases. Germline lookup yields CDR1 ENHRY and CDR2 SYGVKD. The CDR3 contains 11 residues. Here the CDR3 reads CAISAAYEQYF. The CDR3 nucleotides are TGTGCCATCAGTGCCGCCTACGAGCAGTACTTC.

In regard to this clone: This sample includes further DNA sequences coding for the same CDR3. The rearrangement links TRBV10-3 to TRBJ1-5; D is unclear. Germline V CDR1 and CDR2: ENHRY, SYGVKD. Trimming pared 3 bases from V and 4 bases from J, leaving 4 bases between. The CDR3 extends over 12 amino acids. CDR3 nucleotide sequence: TGTGCCATCAGTGACAGGAATCAGCCCCAGCATTTT. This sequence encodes CAISDRNQPQHF.

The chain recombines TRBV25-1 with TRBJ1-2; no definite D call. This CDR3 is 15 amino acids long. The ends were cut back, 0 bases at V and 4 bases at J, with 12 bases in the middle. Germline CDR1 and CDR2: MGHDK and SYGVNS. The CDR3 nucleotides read TGTGCCAGCAGTGAATACGGGGAATTGGGCTATGGCTACACCTTC. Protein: CASSEYGELGYGYTF.

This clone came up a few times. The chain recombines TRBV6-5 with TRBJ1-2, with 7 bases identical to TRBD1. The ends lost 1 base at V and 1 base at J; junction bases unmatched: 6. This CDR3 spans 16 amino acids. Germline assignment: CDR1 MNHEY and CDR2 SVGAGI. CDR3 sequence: CASSYFAQGGNYGYTF. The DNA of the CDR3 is TGTGCCAGCAGTTACTTCGCCCAGGGGGGTAACTATGGCTACACCTTC.

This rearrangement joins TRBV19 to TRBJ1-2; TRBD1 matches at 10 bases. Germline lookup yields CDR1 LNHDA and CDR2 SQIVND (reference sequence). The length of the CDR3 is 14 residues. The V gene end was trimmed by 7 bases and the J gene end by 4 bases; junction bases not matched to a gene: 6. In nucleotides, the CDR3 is TGTGCCAGTATGGTCGGACAGGGGGGCTATGGCTACACCTTC. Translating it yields CASMVGQGGYGYTF.

The CDR3 loop reads CASSDYSREQYF. CDR3 sequence (DNA): TGTGCCAGCAGTGATTACAGTCGCGAGCAGTACTTC. J is TRBJ2-7 and V is TRBV25-1; no definite D call. V was trimmed by 3 bases and J by 6 bases, leaving 9 bases between them. The CDR3 is 12 residues long. Germline-derived CDR1 and CDR2 are MGHDK and SYGVNS.

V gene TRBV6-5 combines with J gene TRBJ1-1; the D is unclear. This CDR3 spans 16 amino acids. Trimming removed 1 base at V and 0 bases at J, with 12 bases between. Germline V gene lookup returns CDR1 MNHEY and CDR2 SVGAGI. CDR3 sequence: CASSYFQEYLNTEAFF. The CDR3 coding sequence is TGTGCCAGCAGTTACTTCCAGGAATACTTGAACACTGAAGCTTTCTTT.

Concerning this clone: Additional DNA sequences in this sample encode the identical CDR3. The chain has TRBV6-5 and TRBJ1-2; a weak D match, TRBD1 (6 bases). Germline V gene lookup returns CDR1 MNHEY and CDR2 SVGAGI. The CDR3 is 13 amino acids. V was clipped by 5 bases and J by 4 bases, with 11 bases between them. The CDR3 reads CASSLGQSYGYTF. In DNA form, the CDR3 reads TGTGCCAGCAGTCTAGGACAGAGCTATGGCTACACCTTC.

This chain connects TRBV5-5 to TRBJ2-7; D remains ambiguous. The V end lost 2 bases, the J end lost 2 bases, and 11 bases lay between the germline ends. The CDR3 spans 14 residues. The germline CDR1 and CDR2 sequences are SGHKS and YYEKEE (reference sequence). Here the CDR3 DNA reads TGTGCCAGCAGCTTAGGCCAGGTCGCCTACGAGCAGTACTTC. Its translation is CASSLGQVAYEQYF.

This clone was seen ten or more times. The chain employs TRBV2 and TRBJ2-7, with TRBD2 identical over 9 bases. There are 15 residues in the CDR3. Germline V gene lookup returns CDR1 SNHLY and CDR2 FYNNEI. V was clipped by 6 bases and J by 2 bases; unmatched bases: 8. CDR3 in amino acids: CASRSSGAATYEQYF. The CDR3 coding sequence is TGTGCCAGCAGATCTAGCGGGGCCGCCACCTACGAGCAGTACTTC.

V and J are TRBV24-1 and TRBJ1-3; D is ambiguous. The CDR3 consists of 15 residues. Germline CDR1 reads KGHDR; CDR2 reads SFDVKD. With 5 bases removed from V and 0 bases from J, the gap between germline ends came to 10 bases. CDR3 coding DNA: TGTGCCACCAGTGCTAGTACGGCCTCTGGAAACACCATATATTTT. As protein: CATSASTASGNTIYF.

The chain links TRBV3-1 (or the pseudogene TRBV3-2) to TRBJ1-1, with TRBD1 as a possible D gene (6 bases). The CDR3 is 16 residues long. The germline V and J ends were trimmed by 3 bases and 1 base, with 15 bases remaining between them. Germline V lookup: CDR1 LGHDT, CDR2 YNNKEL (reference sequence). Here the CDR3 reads CASSHLTGLGNTEAFF. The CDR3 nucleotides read TGTGCCAGCAGCCATCTTACAGGGTTGGGGAACACTGAAGCTTTCTTT.

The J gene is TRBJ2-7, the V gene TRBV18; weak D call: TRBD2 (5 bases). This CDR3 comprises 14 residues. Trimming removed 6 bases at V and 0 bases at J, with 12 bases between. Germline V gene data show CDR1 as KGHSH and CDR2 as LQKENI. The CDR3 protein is CASSPTSDSYEQYF. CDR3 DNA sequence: TGTGCCAGCTCCCCAACTAGTGACTCCTACGAGCAGTACTTC.

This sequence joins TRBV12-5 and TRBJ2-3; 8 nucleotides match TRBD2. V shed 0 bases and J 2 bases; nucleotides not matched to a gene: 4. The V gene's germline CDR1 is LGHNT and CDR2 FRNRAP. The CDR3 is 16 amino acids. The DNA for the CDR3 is TGTGCTAGTGGTTTGGTTGTTAGCGGGGTCACAGATACGCAGTATTTT. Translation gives CASGLVVSGVTDTQYF.

CDR3 nucleotides: TGTGCCAGCAGCCCCGGGACAGGGACGTTCAACTATGGCTACACCTTC. Translation gives CASSPGTGTFNYGYTF. The V and J genes are TRBV7-9 and TRBJ1-2; 9 bases are a match to TRBD1. Germline loops: CDR1 SEHNR, CDR2 FQNEAQ (reference sequence). This CDR3 contains 16 residues. The trim removed 5 bases at V and 2 bases at J, leaving 9 bases unmatched.

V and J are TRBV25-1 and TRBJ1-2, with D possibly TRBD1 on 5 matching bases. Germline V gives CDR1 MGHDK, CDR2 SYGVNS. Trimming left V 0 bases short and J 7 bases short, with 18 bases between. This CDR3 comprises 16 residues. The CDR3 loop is CASSEYLGDHYGGYTF. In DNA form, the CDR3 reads TGTGCCAGCAGTGAATATTTAGGGGATCATTACGGTGGCTACACCTTC.

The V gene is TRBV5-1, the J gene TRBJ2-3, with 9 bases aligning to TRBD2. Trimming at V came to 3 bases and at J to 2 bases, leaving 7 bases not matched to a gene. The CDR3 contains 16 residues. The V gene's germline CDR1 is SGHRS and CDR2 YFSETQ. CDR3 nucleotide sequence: TGCGCCAGCAGCTCGGTAGCGGGGGCGATCACAGATACGCAGTATTTT. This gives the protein CASSSVAGAITDTQYF. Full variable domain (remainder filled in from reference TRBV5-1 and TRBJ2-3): KAGVTQTPRYLIKTRGQQVTLSCSPISGHRSVSWYQQTPGQGLQFLFEYFSETQRNKGNFPGRFSGRQFSNSRSEMNVSTLELGDSALYLCASSSVAGAITDTQYFGPGTRLTVL.

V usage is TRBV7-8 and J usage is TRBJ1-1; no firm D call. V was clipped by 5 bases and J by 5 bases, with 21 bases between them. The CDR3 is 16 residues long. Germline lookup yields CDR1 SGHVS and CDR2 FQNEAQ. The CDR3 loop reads CASSPERVFSRTEAFF. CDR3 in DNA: TGTGCCAGCAGCCCTGAGAGGGTGTTTTCTAGGACTGAAGCTTTCTTT. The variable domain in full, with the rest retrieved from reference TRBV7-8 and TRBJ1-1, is GAGVSQSPRYKVAKRGQDVALRCDPISGHVSLFWYQQALGQGPEFLTYFQNEAQLDKSGLPSDRFFAERPEGSVSTLKIQRTQQEDSAVYLCASSPERVFSRTEAFFGQGTRLTVV.

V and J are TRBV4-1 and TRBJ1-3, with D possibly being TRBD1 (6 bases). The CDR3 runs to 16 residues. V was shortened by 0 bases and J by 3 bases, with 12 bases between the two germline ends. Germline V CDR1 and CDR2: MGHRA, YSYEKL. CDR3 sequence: CASSQEYRANGNTIYF. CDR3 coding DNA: TGCGCCAGCAGCCAAGAATACAGGGCAAATGGAAACACCATATATTTT.